The rows below give T cell receptor beta chains drawn from one sample of a study of technical replicates of blood from a few donors. Measured with immunoSEQ multiplex PCR; TCRdb has only the in-frame clones, and not every one. This sample yields tens of thousands of clones, of which 92% are seen a single time; about 0.27% belongs to the top ten. Sequencing used T cells isolated from PBMCs. The receptors come from a human donor in good health. Both conserved end residues are part of each CDR3. D genes are given only for firm matches. The size field is filled for only some rows; it gives once, few, many or a size class.

TRBJ1-2	NA	TRBV6-6	NA	TGTGCCAGCACCAAACGGACAGACGGTGGCGGCTACACCTTC	CASTKRTDGGGYTF
TRBJ2-6	NA	TRBV7-9	NA	TGTGCCAGCAGCTTTGTTCTAGCCTACTACTCTGGGGCCAACGTCCTGACTTTC	CASSFVLAYYSGANVLTF
TRBJ1-2	NA	TRBV4-1	NA	TGCGCCAGCAGCCACTCCCCGGGCAGGGCAGGGGCGGTTGGCTACACCTTC	CASSHSPGRAGAVGYTF
TRBJ2-2	TRBD1	TRBV5-1	few	TGCGCCAGCACGGGGACAGGGAACACCGGGGAGCTGTTTTTT	CASTGTGNTGELFF
TRBJ2-7	TRBD2	TRBV7-3	NA	TGTGCCAGCAGCGTGACTAGCGGGTCGGCCTACGAGCAGTACTTC	CASSVTSGSAYEQYF
TRBJ1-2	NA	TRBV5-6	NA	TGTGCCAGCGGGCCGGTACAGGGAGATGGCTACACCTTC	CASGPVQGDGYTF
TRBJ1-2	TRBD1	TRBV11-1	NA	TGTGCCAGCAGCTATGTCAGGACAGGCAAGATTGGCTACACCTTC	CASSYVRTGKIGYTF
TRBJ2-3	NA	TRBV5-1	NA	TGCGCCAGCAGCCTCCAAACTATGGAAAGATCAGATACGCAGTATTTT	CASSLQTMERSDTQYF
TRBJ2-7	TRBD1	TRBV11-2	NA	TGTGCCAGCAGGAAAAAGGGACAGAAAAGAAGCTCCTACGAGCAGTACTTC	CASRKKGQKRSSYEQYF
TRBJ2-1	TRBD1	TRBV4-1	once	TGCGCCAGCAGCCCCGGGACAGGGACCTACAATGAGCAGTTCTTC	CASSPGTGTYNEQFF
TRBJ2-5	TRBD2	TRBV19	NA	TGTGCCAGTAAACTAGCGGGAGGCGCGGAGACCCAGTACTTC	CASKLAGGAETQYF
TRBJ2-1	TRBD2	TRBV6-1	NA	TGTGCCAGCAGTGAAGATGGAGCGGGGGGGCCTTTGTACAATGAGCAGTTCTTC	CASSEDGAGGPLYNEQFF
TRBJ2-7	NA	TRBV5-1	NA	TGCGCCAGCAGCTCAAAGGATCCTAGCGAGCAGTACTTC	CASSSKDPSEQYF
TRBJ2-7	TRBD1	TRBV6-1	NA	TGTGCCAGCAGTGAATCCCATTCGGACAGGGGGCTTGCCTACGAGCAGTACTTC	CASSESHSDRGLAYEQYF
TRBJ2-7	NA	TRBV19	NA	TGTGCCAGTAGTATAGCACCGGGACACCCCGGGTACGAGCAGTACTTC	CASSIAPGHPGYEQYF
TRBJ1-2	TRBD1	TRBV20-1	once	TGCAGTGCTGGCAGGGGGCAAGGCTACACCTTC	CSAGRGQGYTF
TRBJ2-7	NA	TRBV27	NA	TGTGCCAGCAGTTCAATCCAGCCAGGGTCCCAGGTCCATTCCTACGAGCAGTACTTC	CASSSIQPGSQVHSYEQYF
TRBJ2-3	NA	TRBV10-1	once	TGCGCCAGCAGCGACACTAGTGATAGCACAGATACGCAGTATTTT	CASSDTSDSTDTQYF
TRBJ2-2	TRBD2	TRBV5-5	NA	TGTGCCAGCAGCACGGTGTGGGGGGGGAACACCGGGGAGCTGTTTTTT	CASSTVWGGNTGELFF
TRBJ1-1	TRBD1	TRBV5-4	NA	TGTGCCAGCAAGGTACAGGGGGCCTCTGAAGCTTTCTTT	CASKVQGASEAFF
TRBJ1-1	NA	TRBV15	NA	TGTGCCACCAGCAGAAATGGGCAGGGCCACACTGAAGCTTTCTTT	CATSRNGQGHTEAFF
TRBJ1-5	NA	TRBV12-5	NA	TGTGCTAGTGGTTCTCGTCAGCCCCAGCATTTT	CASGSRQPQHF
TRBJ2-6	TRBD1	TRBV5-1	NA	TGCGCCAGCAGCTTCGGGACAGATATTTCTGGGGCCAACGTCCTGACTTTC	CASSFGTDISGANVLTF
TRBJ1-1	NA	TRBV6-1	NA	TGTGCCAGCAGTGAGAATTGGCCGGGCACTGAAGCTTTCTTT	CASSENWPGTEAFF
TRBJ2-7	NA	TRBV7-8	NA	TGTGCCAGCAGCTTAAAGGCCGGAAGGAGTCCCTCCTACGAGCAGTACTTC	CASSLKAGRSPSYEQYF
TRBJ2-2	TRBD2	TRBV9	NA	TGTGCCAGCAGCGTCCGGAACTCACGGCGGGGGGGAAACACCGGGGAGCTGTTTTTT	CASSVRNSRRGGNTGELFF
TRBJ1-1	NA	TRBV28	once	TGTGCCAGCAGTTTGGGGCTCGCTGAAGCTTTCTTT	CASSLGLAEAFF
TRBJ1-5	NA	TRBV7-9	few	TGTGCCAGCAGCTTAGGCCAGGGTAAACAGCCCCAGCATTTT	CASSLGQGKQPQHF
TRBJ1-3	NA	TRBV7-9	NA	TGTGCCGGAGGGGGGGGTGGAAACACCATATATTTT	CAGGGGGNTIYF
TRBJ2-6	TRBD1	TRBV15	once	TGTGCCACCAGCACCGGACAGGGGGCGCCTGGGGCCAACGTCCTGACTTTC	CATSTGQGAPGANVLTF
TRBJ1-2	TRBD1	TRBV11-3	NA	TGTGCCAGCAGCTTAGAAAAGACAGGGGGCGACTATGGCTACACCTTC	CASSLEKTGGDYGYTF